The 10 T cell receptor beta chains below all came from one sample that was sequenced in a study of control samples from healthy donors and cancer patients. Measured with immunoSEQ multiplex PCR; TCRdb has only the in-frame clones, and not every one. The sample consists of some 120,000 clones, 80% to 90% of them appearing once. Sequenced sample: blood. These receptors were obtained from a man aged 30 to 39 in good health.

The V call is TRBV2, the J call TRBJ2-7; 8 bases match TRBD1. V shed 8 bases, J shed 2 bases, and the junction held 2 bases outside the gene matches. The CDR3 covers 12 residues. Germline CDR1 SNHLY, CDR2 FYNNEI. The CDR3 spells CASGQGPYEQYF. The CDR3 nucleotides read TGTGCCAGCGGACAGGGACCCTACGAGCAGTACTTC.

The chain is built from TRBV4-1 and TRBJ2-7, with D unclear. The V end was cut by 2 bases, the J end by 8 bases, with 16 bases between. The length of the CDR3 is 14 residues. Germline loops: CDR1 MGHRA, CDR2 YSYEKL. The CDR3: CASSQRRVLNQQYF. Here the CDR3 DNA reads TGCGCCAGCAGCCAACGTAGGGTCCTCAATCAGCAGTACTTC.

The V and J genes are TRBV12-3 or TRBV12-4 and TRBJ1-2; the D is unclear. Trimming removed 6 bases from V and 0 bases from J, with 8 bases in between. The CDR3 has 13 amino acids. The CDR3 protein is CASRTMANYGYTF. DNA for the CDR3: TGTGCCAGCAGGACTATGGCTAACTATGGCTACACCTTC.

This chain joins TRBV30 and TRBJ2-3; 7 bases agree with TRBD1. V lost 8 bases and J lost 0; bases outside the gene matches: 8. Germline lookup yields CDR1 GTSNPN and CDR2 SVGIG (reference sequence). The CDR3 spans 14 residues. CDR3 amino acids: CAGKGQSSTDTQYF. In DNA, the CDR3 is TGTGCCGGAAAGGGACAGTCTAGCACAGATACGCAGTATTTT.

CDR3 residues: CASSEDWDLSAYEQYF. Written as DNA, the CDR3 is TGTGCCAGCAGTGAAGATTGGGACCTTTCAGCCTACGAGCAGTACTTC. J is TRBJ2-7 and V is TRBV6-1, with D tentatively TRBD1 or TRBD2 (5 bases each). This CDR3 is 16 amino acids long. Germline CDR1 reads MNHNS; CDR2 reads SASEGT. V lost 1 base, J lost 2 bases, and 15 bases lay in between.

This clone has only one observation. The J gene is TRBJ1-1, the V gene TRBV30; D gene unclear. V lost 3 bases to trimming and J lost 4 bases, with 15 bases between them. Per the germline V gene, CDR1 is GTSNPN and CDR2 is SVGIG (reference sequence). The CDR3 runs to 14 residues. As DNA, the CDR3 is TGTGCCTGGAGGATTGAGGGCTGGGGCACTGAAGCTTTCTTT. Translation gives CAWRIEGWGTEAFF.

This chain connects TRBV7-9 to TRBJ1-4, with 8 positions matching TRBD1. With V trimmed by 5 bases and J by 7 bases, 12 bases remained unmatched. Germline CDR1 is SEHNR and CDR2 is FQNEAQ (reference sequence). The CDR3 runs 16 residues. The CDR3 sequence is CASSLFSGTGTEKLFF. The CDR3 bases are TGTGCCAGCAGCCTTTTCTCCGGGACAGGCACTGAAAAACTGTTTTTT.

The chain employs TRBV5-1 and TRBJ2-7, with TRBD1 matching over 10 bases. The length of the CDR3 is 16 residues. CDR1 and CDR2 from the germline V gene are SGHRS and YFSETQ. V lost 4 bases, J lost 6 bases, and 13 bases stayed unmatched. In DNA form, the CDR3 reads TGCGCCAGCAGCCCTGGGGGTGACAGGGGGCAAGGCGAGCAGTACTTC. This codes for CASSPGGDRGQGEQYF.

The CDR3 spells CASSLSGREQYV. DNA for the CDR3: TGTGCCAGCAGCTTGAGTGGGCGCGAGCAGTACGTC. V usage is TRBV5-5 and J usage is TRBJ2-7; unclear D gene. There are 12 residues in the CDR3. Between the trimmed V and J ends, which lost 1 base and 6 bases, there was a span of 8 bases. Germline CDR1 is SGHKS and CDR2 is YYEKEE (reference sequence).

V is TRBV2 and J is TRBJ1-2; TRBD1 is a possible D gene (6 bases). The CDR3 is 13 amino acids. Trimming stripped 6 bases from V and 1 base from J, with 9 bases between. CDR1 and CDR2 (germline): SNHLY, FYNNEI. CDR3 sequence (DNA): TGTGCCAGCAGATACAGGGTTAACTATGGCTACACCTTC. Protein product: CASRYRVNYGYTF.